Listed here are 25 T cell receptor beta chains from one sample, sequenced in a study of human T cells and chemical hapten exposure. TCRdb ran MiXCR on the RACE reads and lists one entry per CDR3 protein. The sample consists of approximately 80,000 distinct CDR3 sequences, 9.5% to 14% of them appearing once. The time point denotes: patch test 3, about 24 weeks after DPC sensitization. Described treatment: therapeutic diphenylcyclopropenone sensitization with weekly scalp DPC. The source was whole blood, collected in connection with sensitization to the hapten diphenylcyclopropenone (DPC). The receptors originated from a woman between 45 and 65 years old with alopecia areata. Some clones in this sample may be carry-over from other donors' samples.

In its sample, this clonotype was seen a few times. The chain joins TRBV28 to TRBJ2-2, with 10 bases identical to TRBD1. Germline loops: CDR1 MDHEN, CDR2 SYDVKM. The CDR3 contains 21 residues. With V trimmed by 3 bases and J by 2 bases, 18 bases remained unmatched. The CDR3 nucleotides read TGTGCCAGCAGTTTTTTAGGACAGGGGGACCCGGAGGCTTTAAACACCGGGGAGCTGTTTTTT. It codes for CASSFLGQGDPEALNTGELFF.

This clonotype was seen ten or more times. The chain combines TRBV4-2 with TRBJ2-2; D is undetermined. Germline V gene sequence: CDR1 LGHNA, CDR2 YNFKEQ. V shed 4 bases and J shed 7 bases, with 13 bases lying between them. There are 14 residues in the CDR3. The DNA of the CDR3 is TGTGCCAGCAGCCTCCCCGACACCAACGGGGAGCTGTTTTTT. As protein: CASSLPDTNGELFF.

This clonotype was detected only a few times. V gene TRBV20-1 combines with J gene TRBJ2-1; TRBD2 matches at 7 bases. V dropped 5 bases and J dropped 10; count of bases not matched to a gene: 8. CDR3 length: 12 amino acids. Germline V gene sequence: CDR1 DFQATT, CDR2 SNEGSKA (reference sequence). In DNA form, the CDR3 reads TGCAGTGCTTCCAAGGGCGGGGGAGAGCAGTTCTTC. Its protein product is CSASKGGGEQFF.

This clonotype was counted at least ten times. The chain recombines TRBV3-1 with TRBJ1-5; 8 positions agree with TRBD1. The V segment lost 5 bases and the J segment 4 bases; nucleotides outside the gene matches: 4. The CDR3 totals 14 residues. The germline gives CDR1 LGHDT, CDR2 YNNKEL (reference sequence). CDR3 DNA sequence: TGTGCCAGCAGCTCCCAGGGGGCGAATCAGCCCCAGCATTTT. This gives the protein CASSSQGANQPQHF.

This clonotype was counted a few times. This chain joins TRBV7-2 and TRBJ2-4, with 9 bases lining up with TRBD1. Looked up from germline, CDR1 is SGHTA and CDR2 is FQGNSA. Trimming took 1 base from V and 7 from J; bases not matched to a gene: 5. The CDR3 covers 15 residues. In DNA form, the CDR3 reads TGTGCCAGCAGCTTAGGGGGACAGGGACCGAACATTCAGTACTTC. Protein: CASSLGGQGPNIQYF.

This chain links TRBV12-3 or TRBV12-4 with TRBJ2-2; the match to TRBD2 covers 10 bases. The CDR3 covers 16 residues. The junction had 6 bases not matched to a gene; V was cut back by 5 bases and J by 3 bases. CDR3 amino acids: CASSASSGSYTGELFF. As DNA, the CDR3 is TGTGCCAGCAGTGCGTCTAGCGGGAGTTACACCGGGGAGCTGTTTTTT.

This clonotype has a handful of counts. The chain couples TRBV18 to TRBJ2-3; D perhaps matches TRBD2 (6 bases). CDR3 length equals 13 residues. The V and J ends lost 3 bases and 4 bases respectively, with 8 bases between them. CDR1 KGHSH and CDR2 LQKENI come from the germline V gene. CDR3 sequence (DNA): TGTGCCAGCTCACCGTCTAGCGCAGATACGCAGTATTTT. Residues: CASSPSSADTQYF. The whole variable domain, filled in from reference TRBV18 and TRBJ2-3, reads NAGVMQNPRHLVRRRGQEARLRCSPMKGHSHVYWYRQLPEEGLKFMVYLQKENIIDESGMPKERFSAEFPKEGPSILRIQQVVRGDSAAYFCASSPSSADTQYFGPGTRLTVL.

The V and J genes are TRBV30 and TRBJ2-2; TRBD1 might be the D (6 bases). The CDR3 is made up of 14 amino acids. Germline V lookup: CDR1 GTSNPN, CDR2 SVGIG (reference sequence). Trimming removed 4 bases from V and 0 bases from J, with 9 bases in between. In nucleotides, the CDR3 is TGTGCCTGGACTCGACAGGCGAACACCGGGGAGCTGTTTTTT. It specifies CAWTRQANTGELFF.

The chain uses TRBV20-1 and TRBJ1-3, with TRBD1 matching 11 bases. Germline V CDR1 and CDR2: DFQATT, SNEGSKA (reference sequence). Trimming removed 6 bases from V and 4 bases from J; junction bases left unmatched: 17. The CDR3 covers 18 residues. CDR3 nucleotides: TGCAGTGCCAGCCCGGGGACAGGGGGTCCTGGGAGGGGAAACACCATATATTTT. Amino acids: CSASPGTGGPGRGNTIYF.

This chain links TRBV2 with TRBJ2-1, with D possibly being TRBD1 or TRBD2 (5 bases each). This CDR3 comprises 15 residues. V lost 4 bases and J lost 5, with 15 bases in between. Germline V lookup: CDR1 SNHLY, CDR2 FYNNEI. The CDR3 DNA sequence: TGTGCCAGCAGTGTCCGGGACCTCTTTAACAATGAGCAGTTCTTC. Amino acids: CASSVRDLFNNEQFF.

In this sample, this clonotype turned up many times. The chain is built from TRBV27 and TRBJ1-4; TRBD1 matches 7 bases. CDR1 and CDR2 (germline): MNHEY, SMNVEV (reference sequence). This CDR3 region has 18 residues. V gave up 0 bases and J gave up 8 bases; unmatched junction bases: 15. The CDR3 DNA sequence: TGTGCCAGCAGTTTATCGTCCTGGGGCGGGACAGTGGGAGAAAAACTGTTTTTT. Translation gives CASSLSSWGGTVGEKLFF. Supplemented by reference TRBV27 and TRBJ1-4, the full variable domain reads EAQVTQNPRYLITVTGKKLTVTCSQNMNHEYMSWYRQDPGLGLRQIYYSMNVEVTDKGDVPEGYKVSRKEKRNFPLILESPSPNQTSLYFCASSLSSWGGTVGEKLFFGSGTQLSVL.

The chain is built from TRBV7-2 and TRBJ2-3, with a weak D call TRBD1 (5 bases). V shed 0 bases and J shed 2 bases, with 21 bases lying between them. The CDR3 spans 19 residues. From germline, CDR1 is SGHTA and CDR2 FQGNSA. In DNA, the CDR3 is TGTGCCAGCAGCTTAGCCCGCCGGTCGTGGGCGACAGTCACAGATACGCAGTATTTT. This codes for CASSLARRSWATVTDTQYF.

The chain has TRBV11-2 and TRBJ1-2; D is unresolved. Deletions cut 8 bases from V and 8 bases from J, with 15 bases between. CDR1 is SGHAT and CDR2 is FQNNGV in the germline V gene. This CDR3 spans 12 amino acids. CDR3 sequence: CASPTGSGGYTF. DNA for the CDR3: TGTGCCAGCCCCACGGGGTCGGGGGGCTACACCTTC.

This clonotype has a count of ten or more. The chain uses TRBV19 and TRBJ2-7; TRBD1 matches at 10 bases. The CDR3 has 13 amino acids. The germline CDR1 and CDR2 sequences are LNHDA and SQIVND (reference sequence). The ends lost 6 bases at V and 3 bases at J; junction bases unmatched: 2. CDR3 nucleotides: TGTGCCAGTAGCGGGGACAGGGGCTACGAGCAGTACTTC. Translating it yields CASSGDRGYEQYF.

This clonotype has ten or more counts. This rearrangement joins TRBV18 to TRBJ1-2; TRBD1 might be the D (5 bases). Germline values: CDR1 KGHSH, CDR2 LQKENI. Trimming pared 5 bases from V and 6 bases from J, leaving 13 bases between. The CDR3 is 13 amino acids. DNA for the CDR3: TGTGCCAGCTCAACGGGACGGGGGAATGGCTACACCTTC. Translation: CASSTGRGNGYTF.

The V gene is TRBV3-1, the J gene TRBJ2-1; D unclear. Trimming shortened V by 0 bases and J by 12 bases, and 12 bases separated the two germline ends. This CDR3 spans 13 amino acids. Germline lookup yields CDR1 LGHDT and CDR2 YNNKEL (reference sequence). CDR3 amino acids: CASSQEYSRAQFF. CDR3 DNA sequence: TGTGCCAGCAGCCAAGAGTACAGTCGGGCGCAGTTCTTC.

V usage is TRBV6-2 or TRBV6-3 and J usage is TRBJ1-5, with 9 bases matching TRBD1. Germline CDR1 MNHEY, CDR2 SVGEGT. The CDR3 has 16 amino acids. Germline trimming cut 0 bases from V and 5 bases from J; bases unmatched to any gene: 5. CDR3 nucleotide sequence: TGTGCCAGCAGTTACTCTGAGCGGACAGGGGATCAGCCCCAGCATTTT. The encoded protein is CASSYSERTGDQPQHF.

The table lists this clonotype with a few counts. The genes are TRBV12-3 or TRBV12-4 and TRBJ2-7; TRBD2 matches 10 bases. There are 14 residues in the CDR3. Unmatched junction bases numbered 4, after V lost 5 bases and J lost 3 bases. The CDR3: CASSPSGGFYEQYF. CDR3 sequence (DNA): TGTGCCAGCAGTCCTAGCGGGGGATTCTACGAGCAGTACTTC.

In this sample, this clonotype turned up many times. This rearrangement joins TRBV7-3 to TRBJ2-1; 13 nucleotides match TRBD2. Germline loops: CDR1 SGHTA, CDR2 FQGTGA. The CDR3 loop spans 17 amino acids. The ends lost 4 bases at V and 0 bases at J; junction bases unmatched: 3. The CDR3 protein is CASSSGLAGSSYNEQFF. The DNA of the CDR3 is TGTGCCAGCAGCTCGGGACTAGCGGGGAGCTCCTACAATGAGCAGTTCTTC.

This clonotype was counted at least ten times. The gene calls are TRBV29-1 and TRBJ2-7; 7 bases fit TRBD2. The V and J ends lost 1 base and 5 bases, in that order; junction bases with no gene match: 2. This CDR3 comprises 12 residues. CDR1 is SQVTM, CDR2 ANQGSEA, per germline. The CDR3 coding sequence is TGCAGCGTTGAAGTGGGGAGGGACGAGCAGTACTTC. This translates into CSVEVGRDEQYF.

This clonotype was seen more than once but under ten times. The chain recombines TRBV20-1 with TRBJ2-7; TRBD2 might be the D (6 bases). Germline V gene data show CDR1 as DFQATT and CDR2 as SNEGSKA (reference sequence). The CDR3 contains 13 residues. V lost 1 base and J 3 bases, leaving 10 bases between the germline ends. The CDR3 region is CSARGRGLYEQYF. CDR3 sequence (DNA): TGCAGTGCTAGAGGGCGGGGACTCTACGAGCAGTACTTC.

This clonotype was counted many times. J is TRBJ2-3 and V is TRBV7-2; no definite D call. Germline V gene data show CDR1 as SGHTA and CDR2 as FQGNSA. Trimming removed 5 bases at V and 4 bases at J, with 10 bases between. The CDR3 runs to 13 residues. The CDR3 coding sequence is TGTGCCAGCAGCGACTCACCCCCAGATACGCAGTATTTT. Its translation: CASSDSPPDTQYF.

At least ten counts were recorded for this clonotype. This chain links TRBV2 with TRBJ1-2, with TRBD1 identical over 8 bases. Germline V CDR1 and CDR2: SNHLY, FYNNEI. This CDR3 has 14 amino acids. With V trimmed by 6 bases and J by 8 bases, 11 bases remained unmatched. CDR3 amino acids: CASSTDRGWGGYTF. The CDR3, as DNA: TGTGCCAGCAGCACTGACAGGGGTTGGGGCGGCTACACCTTC.

This clonotype was counted at least ten times. The J gene is TRBJ2-3, the V gene TRBV6-6; no clear D gene. The CDR3 spans 14 residues. V lost 2 bases, J lost 4 bases, and 10 bases lay in between. Germline lookup yields CDR1 MNHNY and CDR2 SVGAGI (reference sequence). In DNA, the CDR3 is TGTGCCAGCAGTTACGCTTCCCTCGCAGATACGCAGTATTTT. Translating it yields CASSYASLADTQYF.

This clonotype was counted between two and nine times. This chain uses TRBV12-3 or TRBV12-4 with TRBJ2-3, with a possible D match to TRBD1 (5 bases). The V gene lost 3 bases and the J gene lost 5 bases, with 9 bases spanning the gap. The CDR3 has 13 amino acids. The CDR3 region has the DNA TGTGCCAGCAGTTTTAGGGGCCAAGATACGCAGTATTTT. Translated: CASSFRGQDTQYF.